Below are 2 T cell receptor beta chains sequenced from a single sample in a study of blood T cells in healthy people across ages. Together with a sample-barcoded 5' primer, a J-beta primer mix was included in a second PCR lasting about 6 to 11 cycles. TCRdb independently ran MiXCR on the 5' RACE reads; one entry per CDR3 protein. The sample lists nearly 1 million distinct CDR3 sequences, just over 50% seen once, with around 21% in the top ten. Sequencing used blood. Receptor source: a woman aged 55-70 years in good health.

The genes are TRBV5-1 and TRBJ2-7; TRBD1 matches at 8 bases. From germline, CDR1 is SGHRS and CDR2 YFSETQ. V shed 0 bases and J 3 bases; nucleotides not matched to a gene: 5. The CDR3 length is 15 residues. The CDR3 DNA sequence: TGCGCCAGCAGCTTGGAGACAGGGGCCTACTACGAGCAGTACTTC. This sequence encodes CASSLETGAYYEQYF.

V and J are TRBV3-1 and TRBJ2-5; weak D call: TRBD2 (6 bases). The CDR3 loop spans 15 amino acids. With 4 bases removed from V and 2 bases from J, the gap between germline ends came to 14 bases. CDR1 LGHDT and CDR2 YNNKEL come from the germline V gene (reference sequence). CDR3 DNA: TGTGCCAGCAGCCGACAGCTTGCGGGGCAAGAGACCCAGTACTTC. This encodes CASSRQLAGQETQYF.